The following is a TCR beta chain sequence with its context. Antigen specificity is unknown. This sample was taken from a study of T cells in localized non-small cell lung cancer. Notes on the study in general: The study found T cell clonality highest in uninvolved adjacent lung, above tumor. Adjacent lung had a median around 60 of the 100 largest tumor clones.

TCRdb keeps only in-frame clones here, not all; method: immunoSEQ multiplex PCR. The sample shows around 140,000 clones, roughly nine tenths of them seen only once. CDR1 and CDR2 from the germline V gene are SGHDN and FVKESK. The CDR3 consists of 11 residues. The germline V and J ends were trimmed by 5 bases and 2 bases, with 4 bases remaining between them. This chain connects TRBV14 to TRBJ2-7; D not certain. The clonotype was recovered from a female donor over 55 with stage I lung adenocarcinoma. Sequencing used peripheral blood, obtained before any cancer treatment. For the CDR3, the DNA is TGTGCCAGCAGCGGGACCTACGAGCAGTACTTC. Translating gives CASSGTYEQYF.